This TCR beta chain is from a study of identical twins. The CDR3 totals 10 residues. Germline loops: CDR1 MDHEN, CDR2 SYDVKM. Trimming stripped 8 bases from V and 10 bases from J, with 9 bases between. TCRdb reanalysed the 5' RACE reads using MiXCR and keeps one entry per CDR3 protein. Of about 490,000 distinct CDR3 sequences in the sample, roughly 15% were seen once. Everyone who gave samples was a healthy Caucasian. Comments on this clonotype: Its specificity is not known.

The study's findings and limits: The same donors were not followed; conclusions instead depended on cross-sectional statistical analysis. Beta clonotypes that were abundant in cord blood contained fewer insertions, a pattern absent from memory repertoires.

The same sample was also studied in work on yellow fever vaccine responses in identical twins. That source reports: Twins reportedly had a vaccine T cell response that seemed partly convergent, partly personalized.

The specimen sequenced was CD4+ T cells sorted from blood. This clonotype was sampled from a woman between 18 and 29 years old in good health. The chain combines TRBV28 with TRBJ2-1; the D is unclear. CDR3 sequence reads: CASGTQEQFF. The DNA of the CDR3 is TGTGCCAGCGGAACGCAGGAGCAGTTCTTC.